These 18 T cell receptor beta chains were all obtained from the same sample, sequenced in a study of blood T cell repertoires in COVID-19. The protocol was immunoSEQ multiplex PCR, while the TCRdb copy is restricted to in-frame clones and leaves out a portion. The table records about 170,000 clones, approximately 80% of them present only once. Sequenced input: peripheral blood. These receptors all come from a woman in her sixties or seventies with COVID-19, enrolled during active disease.

This chain connects TRBV7-8 to TRBJ2-1; a possible D gene is TRBD1 (6 bases). V gave up 4 bases and J gave up 7 bases, with 11 bases separating them. The CDR3 spans 13 residues. The V gene's germline CDR1 is SGHVS and CDR2 FQNEAQ. CDR3 coding DNA: TGTGCCAGCAGCTACCGGACAGATAATGAGCAGTTCTTC. It codes for CASSYRTDNEQFF.

The J gene is TRBJ2-7, the V gene TRBV5-1; TRBD1 might be the D (5 bases). This CDR3 spans 13 amino acids. Germline V gene sequence: CDR1 SGHRS, CDR2 YFSETQ. V lost 1 base and J lost 3, with 8 bases in between. CDR3 loop: CASSLSGNYEQYF. As DNA, the CDR3 is TGCGCCAGCAGCTTGTCAGGGAACTACGAGCAGTACTTC.

The CDR3 is CASSLDRGNSYEQYF. The CDR3 DNA follows: TGTGCCAGCAGTTTGGACAGGGGAAACTCCTACGAGCAGTACTTC. The rearrangement uses TRBV27 and TRBJ2-7; 9 bases are shared with TRBD1. The CDR3 length is 15 residues. With 3 bases clipped from V and 0 bases from J, the junction kept 3 bases outside the gene matches. Germline CDR1 reads MNHEY; CDR2 reads SMNVEV (reference sequence).

J is TRBJ2-2 and V is TRBV5-1; 13 positions agree with TRBD2. The J segment lost 1 base and the V segment lost 2 bases, leaving 5 bases of the junction unmatched. This CDR3 spans 18 amino acids. In germline, CDR1 is SGHRS, CDR2 YFSETQ. The CDR3 spells CASSFARLAGGNTGELFF. The CDR3 DNA reads as TGCGCCAGCAGCTTTGCCCGACTAGCGGGGGGGAACACCGGGGAGCTGTTTTTT.

V and J are TRBV28 and TRBJ2-1; 10 positions match TRBD2. This CDR3 contains 16 residues. Germline loops: CDR1 MDHEN, CDR2 SYDVKM. V shed 5 bases and J 1 base; nucleotides not matched to a gene: 5. CDR3 coding DNA: TGTGCCAGCAGTACGAGCGGGGGGGCGTCCTACAATGAGCAGTTCTTC. It is translated as CASSTSGGASYNEQFF.

V and J are TRBV2 and TRBJ2-7; D is possibly TRBD2 (6 bases). V lost 0 bases, J lost 0 bases, and 27 bases lay in between. Germline CDR1 and CDR2: SNHLY and FYNNEI. CDR3 length: 21 amino acids. This CDR3 reads CASSEAWAFRETRRSSYEQYV. The CDR3, as DNA: TGTGCCAGCAGTGAAGCATGGGCATTTCGGGAGACAAGACGAAGCTCCTACGAGCAGTACGTC.

V usage is TRBV5-1 and J usage is TRBJ1-1; 8 positions agree with TRBD1. Germline V gene data show CDR1 as SGHRS and CDR2 as YFSETQ. This CDR3 is 14 amino acids long. V lost 4 bases and J lost 10; bases outside the gene matches: 12. The CDR3 region is CASSPTGDGVRAFF. CDR3 sequence (DNA): TGCGCCAGCAGCCCGACAGGGGATGGGGTTAGAGCTTTCTTT. The whole variable domain, remainder taken from reference TRBV5-1 and TRBJ1-1, is KAGVTQTPRYLIKTRGQQVTLSCSPISGHRSVSWYQQTPGQGLQFLFEYFSETQRNKGNFPGRFSGRQFSNSRSEMNVSTLELGDSALYLCASSPTGDGVRAFFGQGTRLTVV.

The rearrangement links TRBV5-6 to TRBJ1-1, with D tentatively TRBD1 (6 bases). V lost 2 bases, J lost 5 bases, and 7 bases lay in between. The germline gives CDR1 SGHDT, CDR2 YYEEEE. The CDR3 length is 12 residues. The CDR3 loop is CASSFRGTEAFF. Written as DNA, the CDR3 is TGTGCCAGCAGCTTCAGGGGTACTGAAGCTTTCTTT.

V and J are TRBV15 and TRBJ1-6; D is uncertain. V was clipped by 0 bases and J by 14 bases, with 14 bases between them. The germline V gene has CDR1 LNHNV and CDR2 YYDKDF (reference sequence). The CDR3 is made up of 14 amino acids. CDR3 DNA sequence: TGTGCCACCAGCAGAGATTTGTTAGAGGAGACCCTCCACTTT. Encoded protein: CATSRDLLEETLHF.

The chain has TRBV3-1 (or the pseudogene TRBV3-2) and TRBJ2-3; D call uncertain. V was cut by 3 bases and J by 5 bases, with 6 bases left in between. The CDR3 runs to 12 residues. Germline V CDR1 and CDR2: LGHDT, YNNKEL (reference sequence). CDR3 loop: CASSHLGDTQYF. The CDR3 DNA reads TGTGCCAGCAGCCACCTCGGAGATACGCAGTATTTT.

This clone showed up just a few times. The chain combines TRBV29-1 with TRBJ2-1, with TRBD2 matching 11 bases. With 6 bases clipped from V and 2 bases from J, the junction kept 3 bases outside the gene matches. The CDR3 consists of 14 residues. Germline V gene data show CDR1 as SQVTM and CDR2 as ANQGSEA. CDR3 bases: TGCAGCGTCCCGACTAGCGGGGCCTACAATGAGCAGTTCTTC. Amino acids: CSVPTSGAYNEQFF.

This clone was seen once. V is TRBV7-2 and J is TRBJ2-7, with a possible D match to TRBD1 (6 bases). The CDR3 is 14 residues long. Per the germline V gene, CDR1 is SGHTA and CDR2 is FQGNSA. V lost 5 bases, J lost 2 bases, and 13 bases lay in between. The CDR3 reads CASSPQSGAYEQYF. The CDR3 DNA sequence: TGTGCCAGCAGCCCACAGTCAGGGGCCTACGAGCAGTACTTC.

The chain uses TRBV28 and TRBJ2-5; D is perhaps TRBD2 (6 bases). The CDR3 has 14 residues. Germline V gene sequence: CDR1 MDHEN, CDR2 SYDVKM. Between the trimmed V and J ends, which lost 3 bases and 5 bases, there was a span of 13 bases. In DNA, the CDR3 is TGTGCCAGCAGTTTCTCGGCAGGGAGGGAGACCCAGTACTTC. It is translated as CASSFSAGRETQYF.

The table lists this clone with a few counts. J is TRBJ1-2 and V is TRBV19, with 8 bases fitting TRBD1. The CDR3 extends over 12 amino acids. J lost 4 bases, V lost 6 bases, and 1 base had no gene match. Per germline, CDR1 LNHDA and CDR2 SQIVND (reference sequence). The CDR3 DNA is TGTGCCAGTAGCGGACAGGGCTATGGCTACACCTTC. Amino acid sequence: CASSGQGYGYTF.

This clone was detected once. V usage is TRBV30 and J usage is TRBJ2-1; perhaps TRBD2 as D (6 bases). V lost 5 bases and J 0 bases, leaving 14 bases between the germline ends. The CDR3 is made up of 15 amino acids. The germline gives CDR1 GTSNPN, CDR2 SVGIG (reference sequence). The CDR3 DNA reads as TGTGCCTGGCGACTAGACTTAAGCTCCTACAATGAGCAGTTCTTC. Its translation is CAWRLDLSSYNEQFF.

The chain links TRBV3-1 (or the pseudogene TRBV3-2) to TRBJ2-7, with TRBD2 identical over 9 bases. This CDR3 spans 12 amino acids. Germline CDR1 is LGHDT and CDR2 is YNNKEL (reference sequence). CDR3 DNA: TGTGCCAGCAGCCAAGGGGGGACTAGCATGGACGTC. This codes for CASSQGGTSMDV.

This clone was seen more than once but under ten times. The V call is TRBV7-2, the J call TRBJ1-5, with TRBD1 matching over 7 bases. This CDR3 comprises 13 residues. The J segment lost 6 bases and the V segment lost 5 bases, leaving 4 bases of the junction unmatched. Germline V CDR1 and CDR2: SGHTA, FQGNSA. The CDR3 loop is CASSPRGTQPQHF. CDR3 coding DNA: TGTGCCAGCAGCCCCAGGGGGACTCAGCCCCAGCATTTT.

The chain links TRBV7-2 to TRBJ1-4; maybe TRBD1 (5 bases). Germline lookup yields CDR1 SGHTA and CDR2 FQGNSA. The CDR3 covers 14 residues. The V and J ends lost 3 bases and 8 bases respectively, with 13 bases between them. In nucleotides, the CDR3 is TGTGCCAGCAGCTTCGGGACTATCTCCGAAAAACTGTTTTTT. It codes for CASSFGTISEKLFF.